This T cell receptor beta chain was sequenced for a study of lymphopenia after photon versus proton radiotherapy. General study points: Post-nadir diversity loss with photons came from oligoclonal expansion, particularly CD8+ Temra cells.

CDR1 is MNHNY, CDR2 SVGAGI, per germline (reference sequence). The CDR3 runs 15 residues. The V end lost 10 bases, the J end lost 0 bases, and 18 bases lay between the germline ends. For this clone: Its antigen is currently unknown.

Here immunoSEQ multiplex PCR was the method, and the copy in TCRdb shows in-frame clones only, minus some. The sample carries 65,000 to 75,000 clones, 87% recorded once. This sample comprised peripheral blood, obtained from a patient treated with proton-based radiotherapy. J is TRBJ2-5 and V is TRBV6-6, with a tentative D call TRBD1 (6 bases). This TCR came from a man older than 75 with esophageal cancer. The CDR3 protein is CATRDDRRYQETQYF. CDR3 nucleotide sequence: TGTGCCACCCGTGACGACAGGAGGTACCAAGAGACCCAGTACTTC.